This T cell receptor beta chain derives from a study of cytotoxic CD8 clonotypes in ibrutinib-treated CLL. Here immunoSEQ multiplex PCR was the method, and the copy in TCRdb shows in-frame clones only, minus some. The table has over 25,000 clones, approximately 60% seen once. CDR1 and CDR2 (germline): MNHEY, SMNVEV (reference sequence). This CDR3 region has 17 residues. The germline V and J ends were trimmed by 4 bases and 0 bases, with 18 bases remaining between them. The starting material was PBMCs, obtained before ibrutinib treatment. The J gene is TRBJ1-1, the V gene TRBV27; D unclear. The receptor was isolated from a human donor with chronic lymphocytic leukemia. The CDR3, as DNA: TGTGCCAGCAGTTCGGCTTACTTGGGAGCCTTGAACACTGAAGCTTTCTTT. Translated: CASSSAYLGALNTEAFF.